This entry lists 13 T cell receptor beta chains sequenced from one sample in a study of T cell repertoires in cytomegalovirus infection. A single record per CDR3 protein comes from TCRdb applying MiXCR to the reads. The sample contains some 150,000 distinct CDR3 sequences, about a quarter of which appear only once. The sequenced sample was PBMCs. All receptors derive from a human donor in good health (CMV status not recorded). Some clones in this sample may be carry-over from other donors' samples.

This clonotype showed up just a few times. V is TRBV10-3 and J is TRBJ2-7; D is unresolved. The V gene's germline CDR1 is ENHRY and CDR2 SYGVKD. The V gene lost 0 bases and the J gene lost 1 base, with 7 bases spanning the gap. The CDR3 has 14 amino acids. The CDR3 loop reads CAISESGGSYEQYF. The CDR3 DNA sequence: TGTGCCATCAGTGAGTCGGGTGGGTCCTACGAGCAGTACTTC.

The CDR3 DNA reads as TGTGCCAGCAGCGCTAGGACAGGGGTGGACACTGAAGCTTTCTTT. Translating it yields CASSARTGVDTEAFF. The chain has TRBV7-4 and TRBJ1-1; 9 bases agree with TRBD1. The germline gives CDR1 SGHVT, CDR2 SQSDAQ. The CDR3 extends over 15 amino acids. With V trimmed by 5 bases and J by 3 bases, 7 bases remained unmatched.

This chain connects TRBV5-1 to TRBJ2-7; no reliable D call. Germline loops: CDR1 SGHRS, CDR2 YFSETQ. Trimming took 4 bases from V and 0 from J, leaving 8 bases between them. This CDR3 has 13 residues. This chain's CDR3 is CASSPETSYEQYF. Here the CDR3 DNA reads TGCGCCAGCAGCCCGGAGACCTCCTACGAGCAGTACTTC.

This chain links TRBV12-3 or TRBV12-4 with TRBJ2-7; TRBD1 aligns across 8 bases. After removal of 4 bases from V and 3 bases from J, the junction contained 8 bases not matched to a gene. CDR3 length equals 15 residues. The CDR3 loop is CASSSVGTGDYEQYF. The CDR3 nucleotides are TGTGCCAGCAGTTCTGTGGGGACAGGTGACTACGAGCAGTACTTC.

In this sample, this clonotype turned up many times. The rearrangement joins TRBV7-2 to TRBJ1-2, with a tentative D call TRBD1 (5 bases). The CDR3 runs 17 residues. CDR1 SGHTA and CDR2 FQGNSA come from the germline V gene. Trimming removed 1 base at V and 6 bases at J, with 21 bases between. The CDR3 loop is CASSLEGFGSPRDGYTF. The CDR3 bases are TGTGCCAGCAGCTTAGAGGGGTTTGGCTCCCCAAGGGATGGCTACACCTTC.

This clonotype came up many times. The chain is built from TRBV7-9 and TRBJ2-7; tentatively, D is TRBD2 (5 bases). V was pared by 5 bases and J by 3 bases, with 8 bases between. Germline CDR1 and CDR2: SEHNR and FQNEAQ (reference sequence). The CDR3 runs 12 residues. CDR3 region: CASSQGLYEQYF. Here the CDR3 DNA reads TGTGCCAGCAGCCAAGGACTCTACGAGCAGTACTTC.

This chain connects TRBV19 to TRBJ2-3; 11 bases match TRBD2. This CDR3 region has 18 residues. Germline-derived CDR1 and CDR2 are LNHDA and SQIVND (reference sequence). V dropped 4 bases and J dropped 3; count of bases not matched to a gene: 12. The CDR3 DNA follows: TGTGCCAGTAGTAGAAAACTAGCGGGAGTCGTGAGGACAGATACGCAGTATTTT. This translates into CASSRKLAGVVRTDTQYF.

This clonotype came up many times. The chain employs TRBV7-2 and TRBJ2-3; the D gene is possibly TRBD1 (6 bases). Germline V gives CDR1 SGHTA, CDR2 FQGNSA. This CDR3 is built from 14 residues. Trimming removed 4 bases at V and 2 bases at J, with 10 bases between. The CDR3 loop reads CASSSRGNTDTQYF. In DNA, the CDR3 is TGTGCCAGCAGCTCAAGGGGGAACACAGATACGCAGTATTTT.

As for this clonotype: Germline is not matched at one junction end, which may reflect a read error. The chain combines TRBV13 with TRBJ1-2; tentatively, D is TRBD1 (6 bases). CDR3 length: 15 amino acids. Germline V gene data show CDR1 as PRHDT and CDR2 as FYEKMQ (reference sequence). The CDR3: CASSLGGARDYGYTF. CDR3 DNA: TGTGCCAGCAGCCTAGGGGGGGCAAGGGACTATGGCTACACCTTC.

This clonotype was recorded at least ten times. The gene calls are TRBV7-8 and TRBJ2-5; possibly TRBD1 for D (8 bases). This CDR3 is 18 amino acids long. Germline loops: CDR1 SGHVS, CDR2 FQNEAQ. V lost 1 base and J 6 bases, leaving 24 bases between the germline ends. The CDR3 nucleotides read TGTGCCAGCAGCTTAGACGACAGGGGAGGGGTGAAGTGGCAGACCCAGTACTTC. The encoded protein is CASSLDDRGGVKWQTQYF.

V and J are TRBV29-1 and TRBJ2-7; 9 nucleotides match TRBD1. J was trimmed by 5 bases and V by 6 bases; bases with no gene match: 14. This CDR3 has 15 amino acids. Germline loops: CDR1 SQVTM, CDR2 ANQGSEA. CDR3 sequence (DNA): TGCAGCGTCGGCAACCAACCGGGACAGGGCAACGAGCAGTACTTC. Amino acids: CSVGNQPGQGNEQYF.

This clonotype has ten or more counts. Mismatch with germline at one junction end may stem from a read error. The CDR3 sequence: CASSSNTNTEAFF. The CDR3, as DNA: TGTGCTAGCAGCAGTAACACGAACACTGAAGCTTTCTTT. This sequence joins TRBV7-7 and TRBJ1-1; D is undetermined. Per the germline V gene, CDR1 is SSHAT and CDR2 is FNYEAQ (reference sequence). The CDR3 is made up of 13 amino acids.

The V and J genes are TRBV5-1 and TRBJ2-5, with D tentatively TRBD1 or TRBD2 (5 bases each). The CDR3 contains 14 residues. The V gene's germline CDR1 is SGHRS and CDR2 YFSETQ. V was cut by 0 bases and J by 3 bases, with 9 bases left in between. The DNA for the CDR3 is TGCGCCAGCAGCTTGGGGGGACGGGAAGAGACCCAGTACTTC. It yields the protein CASSLGGREETQYF.